Listed below are T cell receptor beta chains from one sample, sequenced in a study of sequential checkpoint blockade in melanoma. The protocol was immunoSEQ multiplex PCR, while the TCRdb copy is restricted to in-frame clones and leaves out a portion. The sample consists of around 9,300 clones, about 26% of them appearing once. This specimen was tumor tissue (inferred from file names), taken from a patient given nivolumab and ipilimumab in sequence. The source of these receptors is a human donor with melanoma. Both conserved end residues are part of each CDR3. Fields, in order: CDR3 DNA, CDR3 protein, J gene, clone size, V gene, D gene. A D gene is named only where the DNA matches it firmly. Clone size, where shown, is once, few, many, or a class for clones that have expanded.

cdr3_nt: TGTGCCAGCTCACCGGACAGGGGGACTGAAGCTTTCTTT
cdr3_aa: CASSPDRGTEAFF
j_call: TRBJ1-1
clone_size: few
v_call: TRBV18
d_call: TRBD1

cdr3_nt: TGTGCCAGCAGCGTAGTAGGTCGGGGCGATACGCAGTATTTT
cdr3_aa: CASSVVGRGDTQYF
j_call: TRBJ2-3
clone_size: few
v_call: TRBV9
d_call: NA

cdr3_nt: TGTGCCAGTAGTCTCGACAGGGTGGGCGCCGGGGAGCTGTTTTTT
cdr3_aa: CASSLDRVGAGELFF
j_call: TRBJ2-2
clone_size: NA
v_call: TRBV19
d_call: TRBD1

cdr3_nt: TGCGCCAGCAGTGAGTCACCCTGGGGAGCTTTCTTT
cdr3_aa: CASSESPWGAFF
j_call: TRBJ1-1
clone_size: NA
v_call: TRBV10-2
d_call: NA

cdr3_nt: TGTGCCAGCAGCTTAGTGGAGGGGAACTACGAGCAGTACTTC
cdr3_aa: CASSLVEGNYEQYF
j_call: TRBJ2-7
clone_size: many
v_call: TRBV11-3
d_call: NA

cdr3_nt: TGTGCCAGCATCCAAAGGAACTACCGACCAACCGAAATGAACACTGAAGCTTTCTTT
cdr3_aa: CASIQRNYRPTEMNTEAFF
j_call: TRBJ1-1
clone_size: NA
v_call: TRBV6-8
d_call: NA

cdr3_nt: TGTGCCAGCCGGCAGGAGGGGACTGAAGCTTTCTTT
cdr3_aa: CASRQEGTEAFF
j_call: TRBJ1-1
clone_size: few
v_call: TRBV9
d_call: NA

cdr3_nt: TGCGCCAGCAGCTCGACAGCCCGGGAGACCCAGTACTTC
cdr3_aa: CASSSTARETQYF
j_call: TRBJ2-5
clone_size: NA
v_call: TRBV23-1
d_call: NA

cdr3_nt: TGTGCCAGCAGCTTCATCGCCAACAGGGTAAAGGGCTACACCTTC
cdr3_aa: CASSFIANRVKGYTF
j_call: TRBJ1-2
clone_size: many
v_call: TRBV11-3
d_call: NA

cdr3_nt: TGCGCCAGCAGCTTGGGGGTAGCGGGGCAAGAGACCCAGTACTTC
cdr3_aa: CASSLGVAGQETQYF
j_call: TRBJ2-5
clone_size: NA
v_call: TRBV5-1
d_call: TRBD2

cdr3_nt: TGTGCCAGCAGTCCCTCTCGGACTAGCGGGGGCCTTGACAATGAGCAGTTCTTC
cdr3_aa: CASSPSRTSGGLDNEQFF
j_call: TRBJ2-1
clone_size: few
v_call: TRBV6-8
d_call: TRBD2

cdr3_nt: TGTGCCAGCAGCTTGAGTCTAGACAGGGCTAACTATGGCTACACCTTC
cdr3_aa: CASSLSLDRANYGYTF
j_call: TRBJ1-2
clone_size: many
v_call: TRBV11-3
d_call: TRBD1

cdr3_nt: TGCAGCGTTGAAGTCGCGGGAAGCGAAGATACGCAGTATTTT
cdr3_aa: CSVEVAGSEDTQYF
j_call: TRBJ2-3
clone_size: NA
v_call: TRBV29-1
d_call: NA

cdr3_nt: TGTGCCAGCAGTAGGACAGGGACAGATACGCAGTATTTT
cdr3_aa: CASSRTGTDTQYF
j_call: TRBJ2-3
clone_size: NA
v_call: TRBV28
d_call: TRBD1

cdr3_nt: TGTGCCAGCAGTTTATCCCCTCCATTCGGACCCTATGGCTACACCTTC
cdr3_aa: CASSLSPPFGPYGYTF
j_call: TRBJ1-2
clone_size: few
v_call: TRBV27
d_call: NA

cdr3_nt: TGTGCCAGCAGCCTGGGAGGGGGCGTCTCTGAAGCTTTCTTT
cdr3_aa: CASSLGGGVSEAFF
j_call: TRBJ1-1
clone_size: NA
v_call: TRBV28
d_call: TRBD1

cdr3_nt: TGTGCCAGCTCACCACAGGACAGGGGAGCCGGGGAGCTGTTTTTT
cdr3_aa: CASSPQDRGAGELFF
j_call: TRBJ2-2
clone_size: NA
v_call: TRBV18
d_call: TRBD1

cdr3_nt: TGCAGCGTCGAGGCTCAGGACAACACTGAAGCTTTCTTT
cdr3_aa: CSVEAQDNTEAFF
j_call: TRBJ1-1
clone_size: few
v_call: TRBV29-1
d_call: NA

cdr3_nt: TGTGCCAGCAGTCTACAGGGCCGGAGCAATCAGCCCCAGCATTTT
cdr3_aa: CASSLQGRSNQPQHF
j_call: TRBJ1-5
clone_size: few
v_call: TRBV28
d_call: NA

cdr3_nt: TGTGCCAGCAGCGTATGGGGGGACGCAGATACGCAGTATTTT
cdr3_aa: CASSVWGDADTQYF
j_call: TRBJ2-3
clone_size: few
v_call: TRBV9
d_call: NA

cdr3_nt: TGTGCCAGCAGTTACTCGTATTTTATAGGGTCTGGAAACACCATATATTTT
cdr3_aa: CASSYSYFIGSGNTIYF
j_call: TRBJ1-3
clone_size: NA
v_call: TRBV6-8
d_call: NA

cdr3_nt: TGTGCCAGCAGGTTGGGGACCCGAAACAGTTTCTACGAGCAGTACTTC
cdr3_aa: CASRLGTRNSFYEQYF
j_call: TRBJ2-7
clone_size: many
v_call: TRBV11-3
d_call: NA

cdr3_nt: TGTGCCAGCAGTGACGGTGTTCCCTTAGGGGCCTACTTT
cdr3_aa: CASSDGVPLGAYF
j_call: TRBJ1-1
clone_size: NA
v_call: TRBV6-8
d_call: NA

cdr3_nt: TGTGCCAGCAGCTCCGACAGGGTGCCTGGAAACACCATATATTTT
cdr3_aa: CASSSDRVPGNTIYF
j_call: TRBJ1-3
clone_size: many
v_call: TRBV11-3
d_call: TRBD1

cdr3_nt: TGTGCCAGCAGCGGAGGGACTGGAAACACCATATATTTT
cdr3_aa: CASSGGTGNTIYF
j_call: TRBJ1-3
clone_size: NA
v_call: TRBV9
d_call: NA

cdr3_nt: TGCGCCAGCAGTGAAATTGGGCTGAGCAATCAGCCCCAGCATTTT
cdr3_aa: CASSEIGLSNQPQHF
j_call: TRBJ1-5
clone_size: NA
v_call: TRBV10-2
d_call: NA

cdr3_nt: TGTGCCAGTAGTATCCTCCAGGGTCAGCCCCAGCATTTT
cdr3_aa: CASSILQGQPQHF
j_call: TRBJ1-5
clone_size: few
v_call: TRBV19
d_call: NA

cdr3_nt: TGTGCCAGCAGAGGGACCGAGAATCAGCCCCAGCATTTT
cdr3_aa: CASRGTENQPQHF
j_call: TRBJ1-5
clone_size: few
v_call: TRBV7-1
d_call: NA

cdr3_nt: TGTGCCAGTAGTATACGGCGCACAGATACGCAGTATTTT
cdr3_aa: CASSIRRTDTQYF
j_call: TRBJ2-3
clone_size: NA
v_call: TRBV19
d_call: NA

cdr3_nt: TGCAGCGTTGAAGAACGGGACAGGGCCCAATTCTCTGGAAACACCATATATTTT
cdr3_aa: CSVEERDRAQFSGNTIYF
j_call: TRBJ1-3
clone_size: NA
v_call: TRBV29-1
d_call: TRBD1

cdr3_nt: TGCGCCAGCAGCCCCCCAGGGGGGATAGGCAAGACCCAGTACTTC
cdr3_aa: CASSPPGGIGKTQYF
j_call: TRBJ2-5
clone_size: NA
v_call: TRBV5-1
d_call: NA

cdr3_nt: TGTGCCGGGTGTAAGGGCCGAGCTGAAGCTTTCTTT
cdr3_aa: CAGCKGRAEAFF
j_call: TRBJ1-1
clone_size: NA
v_call: TRBV28
d_call: NA

cdr3_nt: TGCGCCAGCAGCTCAGGGTCGGGGGCCTACGAGCAGTACTTC
cdr3_aa: CASSSGSGAYEQYF
j_call: TRBJ2-7
clone_size: NA
v_call: TRBV5-1
d_call: NA

cdr3_nt: TGCGCCAGCAGGTATATCGGGACAGGTCAGAACACTGAAGCTTTCTTT
cdr3_aa: CASRYIGTGQNTEAFF
j_call: TRBJ1-1
clone_size: medium-sized
v_call: TRBV10-2
d_call: TRBD1

cdr3_nt: TGTGCCAGCAGACCCGGACTAGCGGGGCTAGCCAAAAACATTCAGTACTTC
cdr3_aa: CASRPGLAGLAKNIQYF
j_call: TRBJ2-4
clone_size: few
v_call: TRBV6-8
d_call: TRBD2

cdr3_nt: TGTGCCAGCAAGGCAAGAGGTGGCTACACCTTC
cdr3_aa: CASKARGGYTF
j_call: TRBJ1-2
clone_size: NA
v_call: TRBV12-5
d_call: NA

cdr3_nt: TGTGCCAGTAGTATAGATCGGACTAGCGGGAGCACAGATACGCAGTATTTT
cdr3_aa: CASSIDRTSGSTDTQYF
j_call: TRBJ2-3
clone_size: NA
v_call: TRBV19
d_call: TRBD2

cdr3_nt: TGTGCCAGCTCCCCGATCCCGCAGAACACCGGGGAGCTGTTTTTT
cdr3_aa: CASSPIPQNTGELFF
j_call: TRBJ2-2
clone_size: NA
v_call: TRBV18
d_call: NA

cdr3_nt: TGTGCCAGCAGCTCAGGGATTCGCACTGAAGCTTTCTTT
cdr3_aa: CASSSGIRTEAFF
j_call: TRBJ1-1
clone_size: medium-sized
v_call: TRBV6-8
d_call: NA

cdr3_nt: TGCGCCAGCAGCCAAACGCCGAGGAACACCGGGGAGCTGTTTTTT
cdr3_aa: CASSQTPRNTGELFF
j_call: TRBJ2-2
clone_size: few
v_call: TRBV4-1
d_call: NA

cdr3_nt: TGTGCCAGCAGCCTATGGGGCCCGAACACCGGGGAGCTGTTTTTT
cdr3_aa: CASSLWGPNTGELFF
j_call: TRBJ2-2
clone_size: few
v_call: TRBV11-3
d_call: NA

cdr3_nt: TGTGCCAGCAGGTCAGGGACAGGGGGCTCCTGGGGTGAAAAACTGTTTTTT
cdr3_aa: CASRSGTGGSWGEKLFF
j_call: TRBJ1-4
clone_size: few
v_call: TRBV6-8
d_call: TRBD1

cdr3_nt: TGTGCCAGCAGCAAGTACCAGGGACATAATTCACCCCTCCACTTT
cdr3_aa: CASSKYQGHNSPLHF
j_call: TRBJ1-6
clone_size: NA
v_call: TRBV14
d_call: NA

cdr3_nt: TGTGCCAGCAGCGACAGGGTTGAGGGCGGGGAGCTGTTTTTT
cdr3_aa: CASSDRVEGGELFF
j_call: TRBJ2-2
clone_size: NA
v_call: TRBV9
d_call: NA

cdr3_nt: TGTGCCAGCAGCCTTGATGCAGGGGATAACACTGAAGCTTTCTTT
cdr3_aa: CASSLDAGDNTEAFF
j_call: TRBJ1-1
clone_size: many
v_call: TRBV11-3
d_call: NA

cdr3_nt: TGTGCCAGCTCACTAACTTGGCGTGTACACCCGATGAACACTGAAGCTTTCTTT
cdr3_aa: CASSLTWRVHPMNTEAFF
j_call: TRBJ1-1
clone_size: NA
v_call: TRBV18
d_call: NA